The 17 T cell receptor beta chains given below trace back to one sample, sequenced in a study of cytomegalovirus exposure and HLA in healthy donors. Assay used: immunoSEQ multiplex PCR; TCRdb lists only in-frame clones, some missing. The profile covers approximately 300,000 clones, with roughly nine tenths appearing a single time and roughly 1.1% taken by the ten largest. Sequenced sample: PBMCs. The source of these receptors is a woman aged 25-40 years in good health and CMV-seropositive.

V is TRBV18 and J is TRBJ1-5; TRBD1 matches at 8 bases. CDR3 length equals 14 residues. Losses at the gene ends were 5 bases for V and 2 bases for J; bases not matched to a gene: 2. Germline CDR1 and CDR2: KGHSH and LQKENI. CDR3 in amino acids: CASSKTGGNQPQHF. CDR3 coding DNA: TGTGCCAGCTCAAAGACAGGGGGCAATCAGCCCCAGCATTTT. The full variable domain, its missing parts supplied by reference TRBV18 and TRBJ1-5, is NAGVMQNPRHLVRRRGQEARLRCSPMKGHSHVYWYRQLPEEGLKFMVYLQKENIIDESGMPKERFSAEFPKEGPSILRIQQVVRGDSAAYFCASSKTGGNQPQHFGDGTRLSIL.

The CDR3: CASSQDGMVGEQFF. DNA of the CDR3: TGTGCCAGCAGCCAAGATGGGATGGTAGGTGAGCAGTTCTTC. The chain combines TRBV4-2 with TRBJ2-1; D is unclear. V was pared by 0 bases and J by 9 bases, with 12 bases between. CDR1 is LGHNA and CDR2 is YNFKEQ in the germline V gene. The CDR3 is 14 amino acids.

This sequence joins TRBV5-1 and TRBJ2-5, with a possible D match to TRBD1 (6 bases). The CDR3 has 15 residues. V was pared by 4 bases and J by 5 bases, with 18 bases between. Germline V gives CDR1 SGHRS, CDR2 YFSETQ. DNA for the CDR3: TGCGCCAGCAGCCCCTTGGGCAGGGGCGAGGAGACCCAGTACTTC. Its translation: CASSPLGRGEETQYF.

The V call is TRBV30, the J call TRBJ2-1, with 13 positions matching TRBD2. Germline-derived CDR1 and CDR2 are GTSNPN and SVGIG (reference sequence). Trimming took 0 bases from V and 7 from J; bases not matched to a gene: 6. The length of the CDR3 is 16 residues. CDR3 nucleotides: TGTGCCTGGAGTGTAGCACTAGCGGGAGGGGCAAATGAGCAGTTCTTC. It encodes CAWSVALAGGANEQFF.

This chain joins TRBV7-6 and TRBJ1-6; unclear D gene. The CDR3 extends over 14 amino acids. Per the germline V gene, CDR1 is SGHVS and CDR2 is FNYEAQ. V gave up 8 bases and J gave up 7 bases, with 15 bases separating them. The CDR3 DNA is TGTGCCAGCTCCGACGGGGTCGTGAATTCACCCCTCCACTTT. This encodes CASSDGVVNSPLHF.

The chain has TRBV7-9 and TRBJ2-1; 7 positions match TRBD2. The J segment lost 4 bases and the V segment lost 5 bases, leaving 2 bases of the junction unmatched. The CDR3 consists of 13 residues. Germline V gene lookup returns CDR1 SEHNR and CDR2 FQNEAQ (reference sequence). CDR3 bases: TGTGCCAGCAGCCCCGGGGGGTACAATGAGCAGTTCTTC. Protein product: CASSPGGYNEQFF. The variable domain in full, with the rest retrieved from reference TRBV7-9 and TRBJ2-1, is DTGVSQNPRHKITKRGQNVTFRCDPISEHNRLYWYRQTLGQGPEFLTYFQNEAQLEKSRLLSDRFSAERPKGSFSTLEIQRTEQGDSAMYLCASSPGGYNEQFFGPGTRLTVL.

The chain uses TRBV29-1 and TRBJ2-3; tentatively, D is TRBD2 (6 bases). Germline CDR1 SQVTM, CDR2 ANQGSEA. The CDR3 is 14 residues long. V was shortened by 4 bases and J by 0 bases, with 11 bases between the two germline ends. The CDR3 DNA follows: TGCAGCGTTGGAGGAGGGGCAAGCACAGATACGCAGTATTTT. As protein: CSVGGGASTDTQYF.

V usage is TRBV5-1 and J usage is TRBJ2-5; weak D call: TRBD2 (6 bases). This CDR3 has 13 amino acids. CDR1 is SGHRS, CDR2 YFSETQ, per germline. Trimming took off 2 bases at V and 5 bases at J, with 10 bases between the two ends. DNA for the CDR3: TGCGCCAGCAGCTTCCGGGAGAGGGAGACCCAGTACTTC. It translates to CASSFRERETQYF.

The chain links TRBV9 to TRBJ2-2; TRBD2 matches at 12 bases. Trimming took 4 bases from V and 5 from J; bases not matched to a gene: 12. Germline V gene lookup returns CDR1 SGDLS and CDR2 YYNGEE. The CDR3 is made up of 18 amino acids. This chain's CDR3 is CASSPRNLAGGRTGELFF. CDR3 DNA sequence: TGTGCCAGCAGCCCGCGAAATCTAGCGGGAGGGAGGACCGGGGAGCTGTTTTTT.

This sequence joins TRBV27 and TRBJ2-1; 7 nucleotides match TRBD2. V shed 6 bases and J 8 bases; nucleotides not matched to a gene: 16. The CDR3 covers 16 residues. Germline CDR1 reads MNHEY; CDR2 reads SMNVEV (reference sequence). The CDR3 reads CASSPNLGTMGHEQFF. CDR3 in DNA: TGTGCCAGCAGCCCTAACCTCGGGACTATGGGGCATGAGCAGTTCTTC.

The chain combines TRBV6-1 with TRBJ2-7; a weak D match, TRBD1 (5 bases). The CDR3 runs to 15 residues. The germline CDR1 and CDR2 sequences are MNHNS and SASEGT. V gave up 6 bases and J gave up 3 bases, with 18 bases separating them. This CDR3 reads CASRGQGVPHYEQYF. DNA for the CDR3: TGTGCCAGCAGGGGCCAGGGCGTACCTCACTACGAGCAGTACTTC.

V usage is TRBV7-3 and J usage is TRBJ2-5; 7 bases align to TRBD2. V shed 5 bases and J 2 bases; nucleotides not matched to a gene: 2. The germline V gene has CDR1 SGHTA and CDR2 FQGTGA. The CDR3 is 13 residues long. CDR3 nucleotide sequence: TGTGCCAGCAGCCGGGGGGTACAAGAGACCCAGTACTTC. Translating gives CASSRGVQETQYF.

The chain uses TRBV12-5 and TRBJ2-6; TRBD1 aligns across 9 bases. Unmatched junction bases numbered 8, after V lost 2 bases and J lost 3 bases. Germline values: CDR1 LGHNT, CDR2 FRNRAP. This CDR3 comprises 18 residues. This CDR3 reads CASGLTKQGASGANVLTF. The CDR3, as DNA: TGTGCTAGTGGTTTGACCAAACAGGGGGCGAGTGGGGCCAACGTCCTGACTTTC.

This chain connects TRBV6-5 to TRBJ1-4, with D possibly TRBD1 on 6 matching bases. The CDR3 consists of 14 residues. Between the trimmed V and J ends, which lost 6 bases and 7 bases, there was a span of 15 bases. Germline values: CDR1 MNHEY, CDR2 SVGAGI. The CDR3: CASRPGTIGEKLFF. The CDR3 region has the DNA TGTGCCAGCAGACCCGGGACAATCGGTGAAAAACTGTTTTTT.

V usage is TRBV5-5 and J usage is TRBJ2-7; D remains ambiguous. Germline V lookup: CDR1 SGHKS, CDR2 YYEKEE (reference sequence). V lost 4 bases, J lost 4 bases, and 9 bases lay in between. This CDR3 spans 12 amino acids. CDR3 in amino acids: CASSDTVYEQYF. CDR3 DNA sequence: TGTGCCAGCAGCGATACAGTATACGAGCAGTACTTC.

This chain joins TRBV4-3 and TRBJ2-3; TRBD2 agrees at 9 bases. The V gene's germline CDR1 is LGHNA and CDR2 YSLEER. The junction had 11 bases not matched to a gene; V was cut back by 1 base and J by 6 bases. This CDR3 has 17 amino acids. The CDR3 coding sequence is TGCGCCAGCAGCCAAGCGTATGTAGCGGGAGAGTGGGATACGCAGTATTTT. This translates into CASSQAYVAGEWDTQYF.

The V gene is TRBV27, the J gene TRBJ2-5; 13 nucleotides agree with TRBD2. Trimming at V came to 4 bases and at J to 7 bases, leaving 6 bases not matched to a gene. This CDR3 comprises 15 residues. Germline CDR1 and CDR2: MNHEY and SMNVEV (reference sequence). CDR3 region: CASSSGTSGIGTQYF. The CDR3 DNA is TGTGCCAGCAGTTCCGGGACTAGCGGGATTGGGACCCAGTACTTC.